Below are 5 T cell receptor beta chains sequenced from a single sample in a study of radiotherapy plus CTLA-4 blockade in lung cancer (dated by TCRdb to 2016 to 2019). The receptor library was made with the immunoSEQ multiplex PCR assay. TCRdb stores this immuneACCESS table with in-frame sequences only. Part of the clones is absent; in the studies checked, under half of the shortfall reflects unresolved V genes, and no reason is known for the rest. Here the sample has tens of thousands of clones; roughly 90% occur a single time. The ten largest make up around 7.6% of the sample. Here the sequenced sample was peripheral blood, taken from a patient treated with radiotherapy plus ipilimumab. These receptors were obtained from a human donor with non-small cell lung cancer whose response to radiotherapy plus ipilimumab could not be evaluated.

The chain recombines TRBV19 with TRBJ2-1; possible D gene TRBD1, 6 bases. V was cut by 3 bases and J by 4 bases, with 7 bases left in between. The germline CDR1 and CDR2 sequences are LNHDA and SQIVND (reference sequence). The CDR3 length is 13 residues. The CDR3 loop is CASSIGTYNEQFF. In DNA, the CDR3 is TGTGCCAGTAGTATCGGGACATACAATGAGCAGTTCTTC. The whole variable domain, filled in from reference TRBV19 and TRBJ2-1, reads DGGITQSPKYLFRKEGQNVTLSCEQNLNHDAMYWYRQDPGQGLRLIYYSQIVNDFQKGDIAEGYSVSREKKESFPLTVTSAQKNPTAFYLCASSIGTYNEQFFGPGTRLTVL.

The chain couples TRBV28 to TRBJ1-3, with a possible D match to TRBD1 (6 bases). V was shortened by 7 bases and J by 5 bases, with 18 bases between the two germline ends. Germline V CDR1 and CDR2: MDHEN, SYDVKM. This CDR3 has 15 amino acids. This CDR3 is CASTNQGQNRNTIYF. Written as DNA, the CDR3 is TGTGCCAGCACCAACCAGGGGCAGAACAGAAACACCATATATTTT. The variable domain in full, completed from reference TRBV28 and TRBJ1-3, reads DVKVTQSSRYLVKRTGEKVFLECVQDMDHENMFWYRQDPGLGLRLIYFSYDVKMKEKGDIPEGYSVSREKKERFSLILESASTNQTSMYLCASTNQGQNRNTIYFGEGSWLTVV.

The chain is built from TRBV28 and TRBJ1-2; maybe TRBD1 (6 bases). Germline values: CDR1 MDHEN, CDR2 SYDVKM. V shed 3 bases and J shed 8 bases, with 19 bases lying between them. The CDR3 is 15 amino acids. For the CDR3, the DNA is TGTGCCAGCAGTTTCTCGACAGGCCGTCCTCTCGGCTACACCTTC. Translating it yields CASSFSTGRPLGYTF.

The chain joins TRBV5-1 to TRBJ1-2; 12 bases line up with TRBD1. The germline V gene encodes CDR1 SGHRS and CDR2 YFSETQ. The CDR3 consists of 15 residues. The J segment lost 7 bases and the V segment lost 2 bases, leaving 6 bases of the junction unmatched. CDR3 region: CASSFRGQGALGYTF. The CDR3 DNA follows: TGCGCCAGCAGCTTTAGGGGACAGGGGGCTCTTGGCTACACCTTC.

J is TRBJ2-2 and V is TRBV5-1; 11 bases are shared with TRBD1. Germline loops: CDR1 SGHRS, CDR2 YFSETQ. V shed 3 bases, J shed 1 base, and the junction held 11 bases outside the gene matches. This CDR3 is 19 amino acids long. The CDR3 sequence is CASSSTGTGGIGNTGELFF. The CDR3 nucleotides are TGCGCCAGCAGCTCCACCGGGACAGGGGGAATAGGGAACACCGGGGAGCTGTTTTTT.